This T cell receptor beta chain was sequenced for a study of long-term antiretroviral therapy in people with HIV. Findings and caveats of the study: Older ART regimens were possibly in use when the blood was collected between about 2003 and 2018.

The libraries were made with immunoSEQ v3.0 at survey level. TCRdb's table, derived via immunoSEQ multiplex PCR, lists solely in-frame clones and lacks some. This repertoire shows 25,000 to 35,000 clones, around 89% found once; its top ten account for 7% to 9.5%. Note on this clone: Its antigen remains unknown.

Germline assignment: CDR1 SGHVS and CDR2 FNYEAQ. This CDR3 has 14 residues. V gave up 5 bases and J gave up 5 bases, with 16 bases separating them. This receptor was obtained from a man in his fifties with HIV. The input for sequencing was unsorted PBMCs, taken 3.2 years before starting antiretroviral therapy. The rearrangement uses TRBV7-6 and TRBJ2-7; tentative D call: TRBD2 (6 bases). The CDR3 is CASSPRVGGDEQYF. CDR3 bases: TGTGCCAGCAGCCCCAGGGTGGGCGGGGACGAGCAGTACTTC.